This T cell receptor beta chain was sequenced in a study of CD8 T cells in ankylosing spondylitis. Study outcomes and limitations: In ankylosing spondylitis patients, matched synovial fluid reportedly showed significant enrichment of disease-linked clones. Previous work reported some of these motif variants in the synovial fluid and blood of reactive arthritis.

The V end was cut by 6 bases, the J end by 7 bases, with 13 bases between. CDR3 length equals 12 residues. TCRdb itself ran the 5' RACE reads through MiXCR, one entry per CDR3 protein. There are hundreds of thousands of distinct CDR3 sequences in the sample; 20% to 25% occur only once, and around 13% lies in the top ten. This clonotype was picked up a small number of times. The antigen is not known. V and J are TRBV12-3 or TRBV12-4 and TRBJ2-7; a possible D gene is TRBD1 (6 bases). The TCR sequence derives from a male donor with ankylosing spondylitis or in good health (not recorded which). The sample taken for sequencing was blood, either unsorted or a sorted T cell fraction (not recorded which). The CDR3 nucleotides are TGTGCCAGCAGCCAGGACAGCTCTGAGCAGTACTTC. Translated: CASSQDSSEQYF.